A selection of T cell receptor beta chains follows, all from one sample in a study of metastatic and nonmetastatic thyroid tumors. TCRdb redid the clone calls on the PCR reads using MiXCR. The sample has tens of thousands of clones; 15% to 20% are singletons. The sample taken for sequencing was blood. The receptors come from a female donor with papillary thyroid cancer or a benign thyroid nodule (not recorded which). Some clones in this sample may be carry-over from other donors' samples. CDR3s include the opening cysteine and the closing phenylalanine or tryptophan. The order of the fields is J gene, clone size, D gene, CDR3 length, V gene, CDR3 DNA, CDR3 protein. D genes are given only for firm matches. Only part of the rows carry a size: once, few, many, or a class if the clone is expanded.

TRBJ1-2,.,.,13,TRBV6-1,TGTGCCAGCAGTGAATTCTTCCGTTCGGGCTACACCTTC,CASSEFFRSGYTF
TRBJ2-1,.,.,12,TRBV5-1,TGCGCCAGCGGTGGCCAAAACAATGAGCAGTTCTTC,CASGGQNNEQFF
TRBJ1-4,.,.,14,TRBV28,TGTGCCAGCAGTCTGACAGAGTTCAATGAAAAACTGTTTTTT,CASSLTEFNEKLFF
TRBJ1-2,once,.,12,TRBV20-1,TGCAGTGCCATAACAGGGCGATATGGCTACACCTTC,CSAITGRYGYTF
TRBJ2-2,few,.,15,TRBV27,TGTGCCAGCAGTTGGACTAACGCGAACACCGGGGAGCTGTTTTTT,CASSWTNANTGELFF
TRBJ2-5,many,.,16,TRBV27,TGTGCCAGCAGTTTGTTCGCCAGGGGTCCGCAAGAGACCCAGTACTTC,CASSLFARGPQETQYF
TRBJ2-1,few,.,11,TRBV28,TGTGCCAGCAAGTCGGACAATGAGCAGTTCTTC,CASKSDNEQFF
TRBJ2-7,many,TRBD2,16,TRBV6-7,TGTGCCAGCAGTTACCCCGGCGGGGGGGGGCCCTGCGAGCAGTACTTC,CASSYPGGGGPCEQYF
TRBJ1-2,.,TRBD1,14,TRBV20-1,TGCAGTGCTAGAGATTGGGCCGCTGACAGGGAGTACACCTTC,CSARDWAADREYTF
TRBJ1-4,many,TRBD1,14,TRBV6-1,TGTGCCAGCGGAAGGACAGGGTTTAATGAAAAACTGTTTTTT,CASGRTGFNEKLFF
TRBJ2-2,many,TRBD1,13,TRBV20-1,TGCAGTGCAGCTGACAGGGTTCACGGGGAGCTGTTTTTT,CSAADRVHGELFF
TRBJ2-5,many,.,15,TRBV15,TGTGCCACCAGGCCTCCCGGGACGCGTGGAAATAACCAGTACTTC,CATRPPGTRGNNQYF
TRBJ1-2,few,.,16,TRBV6-6,TGTGCCAGCAGTTACTCGATGGCAGGGCCGGGGTATGGCTACACCTTC,CASSYSMAGPGYGYTF
TRBJ2-7,.,TRBD2,14,TRBV27,TGTGCCAGCAGTAAGACTAGCGGGAGCTACGAGCAGTACTTC,CASSKTSGSYEQYF